The 15 T cell receptor beta chains given below trace back to one sample, sequenced in a study of long-term antiretroviral therapy in people with HIV. Researchers report immunoSEQ v3.0 was run at survey level. Sequenced by immunoSEQ multiplex PCR; TCRdb stores in-frame clones only, minus some. This table holds tens of thousands of clones, 60% to 75% found once. The specimen was unsorted PBMCs, collected 3 years after starting antiretroviral therapy. These receptors came from a man aged 50 or older with HIV.

The chain employs TRBV10-3 and TRBJ1-5; D is ambiguous. CDR1 and CDR2 (germline): ENHRY, SYGVKD. The CDR3 covers 13 residues. V dropped 2 bases and J dropped 9 bases, with 11 bases sitting between them. This CDR3 is CAISEVAQGPQHF. CDR3 DNA sequence: TGTGCCATCAGTGAGGTGGCCCAAGGGCCCCAGCATTTT.

This clone occurred once. The CDR3 here is CAWRAPGHGRDTIYF. The CDR3 DNA reads as TGTGCCTGGAGAGCTCCGGGACATGGGAGGGACACCATATATTTT. V is TRBV30 and J is TRBJ1-3, with D possibly matching TRBD1 (6 bases). Germline V gene sequence: CDR1 GTSNPN, CDR2 SVGIG (reference sequence). V gave up 3 bases and J gave up 8 bases, with 20 bases separating them. This CDR3 is built from 15 residues.

Here the CDR3 reads CASSQDSDAKRGYTF. The CDR3 nucleotides are TGTGCCAGCAGCCAAGATTCGGACGCTAAGAGGGGCTACACCTTC. This chain links TRBV4-2 with TRBJ1-2, with D uncertain. The CDR3 spans 15 residues. CDR1 and CDR2 (germline): LGHNA, YNFKEQ. Trimming removed 0 bases from V and 8 bases from J, with 16 bases in between.

The V gene is TRBV7-9, the J gene TRBJ1-1; D remains ambiguous. The CDR3 has 17 residues. Germline CDR1 and CDR2: SEHNR and FQNEAQ (reference sequence). V was pared by 1 base and J by 2 bases, with 17 bases between. The CDR3 coding sequence is TGTGCCAGCAGCTTAGTGGCCAGAATATTTGCAAACACTGAAGCTTTCTTT. Translating it yields CASSLVARIFANTEAFF.

The chain recombines TRBV7-2 with TRBJ1-3; D is ambiguous. Trimming cost V 7 bases and J 0 bases, with 13 bases left between them. This CDR3 is 15 amino acids long. The germline V gene has CDR1 SGHTA and CDR2 FQGNSA. CDR3 nucleotide sequence: TGTGCCAGCACTCGATCGGTGAGCTCTGGAAACACCATATATTTT. Amino acid sequence: CASTRSVSSGNTIYF.

The chain joins TRBV5-1 to TRBJ2-1, with 12 bases fitting TRBD2. This CDR3 region has 15 residues. Germline CDR1 and CDR2: SGHRS and YFSETQ. Germline trimming cut 5 bases from V and 9 bases from J; bases unmatched to any gene: 9. The chain's CDR3 is CASSRGLAGFTEQFF. CDR3 nucleotides: TGCGCCAGCAGTCGAGGACTAGCGGGATTCACTGAGCAGTTCTTC.

This chain joins TRBV6-6 and TRBJ2-6; D remains ambiguous. Germline-derived CDR1 and CDR2 are MNHNY and SVGAGI (reference sequence). V lost 2 bases and J lost 2, with 7 bases in between. This CDR3 region has 15 residues. The CDR3 sequence: CASSYLQAGANVLTF. Written as DNA, the CDR3 is TGTGCCAGCAGTTACCTCCAGGCTGGGGCCAACGTCCTGACTTTC.

This clone was seen a handful of times. The rearrangement links TRBV7-6 to TRBJ2-7, with a weak D call TRBD1 (6 bases). The length of the CDR3 is 15 residues. V dropped 5 bases and J dropped 3 bases, with 17 bases sitting between them. The germline gives CDR1 SGHVS, CDR2 FNYEAQ. The CDR3 loop reads CASSPGAGTHYEQYF. The CDR3 nucleotides read TGTGCCAGCAGCCCAGGTGCCGGGACACACTACGAGCAGTACTTC.

The chain has TRBV29-1 and TRBJ1-1, with no clear D. CDR1 is SQVTM and CDR2 is ANQGSEA in the germline V gene. With 6 bases removed from V and 4 bases from J, the gap between germline ends came to 12 bases. This CDR3 has 12 residues. CDR3 coding DNA: TGCAGCGTGGTACAGAGTTCCACTGAAGCTTTCTTT. Its translation is CSVVQSSTEAFF.

This chain connects TRBV5-4 to TRBJ2-5, with 7 bases aligning to TRBD1. Germline-derived CDR1 and CDR2 are SGHNT and YYREEE (reference sequence). With V trimmed by 4 bases and J by 1 base, 4 bases remained unmatched. This CDR3 has 14 residues. The CDR3 reads CASSGGQFQETQYF. The CDR3 nucleotides read TGTGCCAGCAGCGGGGGACAGTTCCAAGAGACCCAGTACTTC.

This clone showed up just a few times. V usage is TRBV28 and J usage is TRBJ2-7; D remains unclear. Germline V gene data show CDR1 as MDHEN and CDR2 as SYDVKM. The CDR3 is made up of 11 amino acids. Trimming left V 10 bases short and J 3 bases short, with 10 bases between. The CDR3 bases are TGTGCCACATACAGCCGCTACGAGCAGTACTTC. Amino acid sequence: CATYSRYEQYF. Full variable domain (missing parts from reference TRBV28 and TRBJ2-7): DVKVTQSSRYLVKRTGEKVFLECVQDMDHENMFWYRQDPGLGLRLIYFSYDVKMKEKGDIPEGYSVSREKKERFSLILESASTNQTSMYLCATYSRYEQYFGPGTRLTVT.

The rearrangement links TRBV7-2 to TRBJ2-3; D is undetermined. This CDR3 comprises 14 residues. Between the trimmed V and J ends, which lost 5 bases and 5 bases, there was a span of 14 bases. CDR1 is SGHTA, CDR2 FQGNSA, per germline. The CDR3 protein is CASSEYGVKDTQYF. CDR3 DNA: TGTGCCAGCAGCGAATATGGCGTCAAAGATACGCAGTATTTT.

This chain links TRBV18 with TRBJ2-5; 8 bases are a match to TRBD1. V lost 2 bases to trimming and J lost 3 bases; unmatched junction nucleotides: 2. The CDR3 loop spans 14 amino acids. CDR1 KGHSH and CDR2 LQKENI come from the germline V gene. The DNA for the CDR3 is TGTGCCAGCTCACCAAACAGGGGGAAAGAGACCCAGTACTTC. Its protein product is CASSPNRGKETQYF.

The chain links TRBV27 to TRBJ2-7; D is tentatively TRBD1 or TRBD2 (5 bases each). In germline, CDR1 is MNHEY, CDR2 SMNVEV (reference sequence). Trimming took off 6 bases at V and 0 bases at J, with 24 bases between the two ends. The length of the CDR3 is 18 residues. CDR3 region: CASSSGRTTRTFSYEQYF. For the CDR3, the DNA is TGTGCCAGCAGCTCAGGGAGAACGACAAGGACATTCTCCTACGAGCAGTACTTC.

The rearrangement joins TRBV10-3 to TRBJ2-5; 7 bases line up with TRBD1. With 4 bases clipped from V and 5 bases from J, the junction kept 4 bases outside the gene matches. Per the germline V gene, CDR1 is ENHRY and CDR2 is SYGVKD. The CDR3 is 13 amino acids. CDR3 protein: CAISGRQGETQYF. The CDR3 DNA reads as TGTGCCATCAGTGGAAGACAGGGTGAGACCCAGTACTTC.